Listed below are T cell receptor beta chains from one sample, sequenced in a study of CD8 T cells in Susac syndrome. In TCRdb, the immunoSEQ multiplex PCR reads were re-called with MiXCR into one record per CDR3 protein. The profile shows under 200,000 distinct CDR3 sequences, approximately 95% of them singletons. Sequencing input: CD8+ T cells from PBMCs. The source is a human donor with multiple sclerosis. Both conserved end residues are part of each CDR3. D genes are given only for firm matches. Size is stated for part of the rows, as once, few or many counts, or as a class when the clone is expanded.

v_call	d_call	clone_size	j_call	cdr3_aa	cdr3_nt
TRBV11-2	TRBD2	NA	TRBJ2-7	CASSLVVTSGGIYYEQYF	TGTGCCAGCAGCTTAGTTGTGACTAGCGGAGGAATTTACTACGAGCAGTACTTC
TRBV29-1	NA	NA	TRBJ2-1	CSVEERGQQWNEQFF	TGCAGCGTTGAAGAACGGGGGCAACAATGGAATGAGCAGTTCTTC
TRBV6-5	TRBD2	NA	TRBJ2-7	CASSYSGRGIEQYF	TGTGCCAGCAGTTACAGCGGGAGGGGCATCGAGCAGTACTTC
TRBV3-1	NA	NA	TRBJ2-3	CASSPRLGVSTDTQYF	TGTGCCAGCAGCCCTCGTCTTGGGGTTTCCACAGATACGCAGTATTTT
TRBV28	NA	NA	TRBJ1-4	CASSMDQLSDPTNEKLFF	TGTGCCAGCAGTATGGACCAACTAAGCGATCCAACTAATGAAAAACTGTTTTTT
TRBV2	TRBD1	NA	TRBJ2-7	CASSTGVIEQYF	TGTGCCAGCAGTACAGGGGTAATCGAGCAGTACTTC
TRBV12-3/TRBV12-4	NA	once	TRBJ1-1	CASRRRRFEAFF	TGTGCCAGCAGGAGGCGACGGTTCGAAGCTTTCTTT
TRBV14	TRBD2	NA	TRBJ2-5	CASSQSLAGANQETQYF	TGTGCCAGCAGCCAAAGCCTAGCGGGAGCGAACCAAGAGACCCAGTACTTC
TRBV27	NA	NA	TRBJ1-2	CASSLTPSGYGYTF	TGTGCCAGCAGCCTGACACCGAGTGGCTATGGCTACACCTTC
TRBV5-6	TRBD2	NA	TRBJ2-1	CASSFGTSPLKFF	TGTGCCAGCAGCTTCGGGACTAGTCCTTTGAAGTTCTTC
TRBV19	NA	NA	TRBJ1-1	CASSIWPGWDTEAFF	TGTGCCAGTAGTATATGGCCGGGTTGGGACACTGAAGCTTTCTTT
TRBV28	NA	NA	TRBJ1-5	CASSSPANQPQHF	TGTGCCAGCAGCAGTCCCGCCAATCAGCCCCAGCATTTT
TRBV9	TRBD2	NA	TRBJ2-1	CASSETSGSKNEQFF	TGTGCCAGCAGCGAGACTAGCGGGAGTAAGAATGAGCAGTTCTTC
TRBV20-1	TRBD2	NA	TRBJ2-1	CSARGTSGNEQFF	TGCAGTGCTAGAGGGACTAGCGGCAATGAGCAGTTCTTC
TRBV20-1	TRBD2	NA	TRBJ2-3	CSARVVHRTSGGWGTDTQYF	TGCAGTGCTAGAGTGGTACACCGGACTAGCGGGGGATGGGGCACAGATACGCAGTATTTT
TRBV5-1	NA	NA	TRBJ2-1	CASTWGIGYNEQFF	TGCGCCAGCACCTGGGGCATCGGCTACAATGAGCAGTTCTTC
TRBV11-2	NA	NA	TRBJ2-5	CASSKIGGFETQYF	TGTGCCAGCAGCAAGATTGGGGGGTTTGAGACCCAGTACTTC
TRBV29-1	TRBD1	NA	TRBJ2-7	CSGTDRVYEQYF	TGCAGCGGGACAGACAGGGTCTACGAGCAGTACTTC
TRBV29-1	NA	NA	TRBJ1-2	CSVGVQGYGYTF	TGCAGCGTTGGGGTACAAGGATATGGCTACACCTTC
TRBV4-1	NA	NA	TRBJ1-1	CASRRSPGNTEAFF	TGCGCCAGCAGACGGAGCCCAGGGAACACTGAAGCTTTCTTT
TRBV6-5	NA	NA	TRBJ1-5	CASSPSGGQPQHF	TGTGCCAGCAGTCCCTCGGGGGGGCAGCCCCAGCATTTT
TRBV28	NA	NA	TRBJ1-5	CASSLSQFNQPQHF	TGTGCCAGCAGTTTAAGCCAGTTCAATCAGCCCCAGCATTTT
TRBV24-1	NA	NA	TRBJ2-1	CATQAGPTYNEQFF	TGTGCCACCCAGGCCGGTCCCACCTACAATGAGCAGTTCTTC
TRBV3-1	NA	NA	TRBJ2-1	CASSLNTGVLSSYNEQFF	TGTGCCAGCAGCCTCAACACGGGAGTCCTTAGCTCCTACAATGAGCAGTTCTTC
TRBV18	NA	NA	TRBJ1-5	CASSPVGGLQPQHF	TGTGCCAGCTCACCTGTCGGGGGCCTGCAGCCCCAGCATTTT
TRBV13	TRBD2	NA	TRBJ2-3	CASSSSSGLVTDTQYF	TGTGCCAGCAGCTCCTCTAGCGGATTGGTTACAGATACGCAGTATTTT
TRBV19	TRBD1	NA	TRBJ1-1	CASSIRGGYTEAFF	TGTGCCAGTAGTATCAGAGGGGGCTACACTGAAGCTTTCTTT
TRBV5-1	TRBD2	NA	TRBJ2-1	CASSLGTSGVRNEQFF	TGCGCCAGCAGCCTCGGTACTAGCGGGGTACGCAATGAGCAGTTCTTC
TRBV4-1	NA	NA	TRBJ1-2	CASSQVTGSGYTF	TGCGCCAGCAGCCAAGTTACCGGGAGTGGCTACACCTTC
TRBV2	TRBD1	NA	TRBJ1-5	CASKQGAFRNQPQHF	TGTGCCAGCAAACAGGGGGCTTTCCGCAATCAGCCCCAGCATTTT
TRBV7-9	NA	NA	TRBJ2-5	CASSWEAYQETQYF	TGTGCCAGCAGCTGGGAGGCGTACCAAGAGACCCAGTACTTC
TRBV9	NA	NA	TRBJ2-7	CASSARPSISEQYF	TGTGCCAGCAGCGCACGTCCGTCTATTTCCGAGCAGTACTTC
TRBV3-1	NA	NA	TRBJ2-2	CASSLATTSGELFF	TGTGCCAGCAGCCTGGCCACTACCTCGGGGGAGCTGTTTTTT
TRBV9	NA	NA	TRBJ2-1	CASSPQGRRGQFF	TGTGCCAGCAGCCCACAGGGACGCCGCGGGCAGTTCTTC
TRBV14	NA	NA	TRBJ1-2	CASSQDSRHGYTF	TGTGCCAGCAGCCAAGATTCCAGGCATGGCTACACCTTC
TRBV7-9	NA	NA	TRBJ2-2	CASSNTVPNTGELFF	TGTGCCAGCAGCAATACGGTCCCGAACACCGGGGAGCTGTTTTTT
TRBV5-1	NA	NA	TRBJ1-2	CASSLDGAGYGYTF	TGCGCCAGCAGCTTGGATGGTGCTGGCTATGGCTACACCTTC
TRBV20-1	NA	few	TRBJ2-7	CSAGGPYEQYF	TGCAGTGCCGGGGGGCCCTACGAGCAGTACTTC
TRBV7-2	TRBD1	once	TRBJ1-4	CASSLKRDRYNEKLFF	TGTGCCAGCAGCTTAAAACGGGACAGATATAATGAAAAACTGTTTTTT
TRBV7-9	NA	NA	TRBJ1-1	CASSLDSMNTEAFF	TGTGCCAGCAGCTTGGACAGCATGAACACTGAAGCTTTCTTT
TRBV14	TRBD1	NA	TRBJ2-7	CASSQMTGFYEQYF	TGTGCCAGCAGCCAAATGACAGGGTTTTACGAGCAGTACTTC
TRBV29-1	NA	NA	TRBJ2-1	CSVGTYGQFYNEQFF	TGCAGCGTTGGAACTTATGGACAGTTCTACAATGAGCAGTTCTTC
TRBV28	NA	NA	TRBJ1-1	CASSARGSGTEAFF	TGTGCCAGCAGTGCTCGGGGGTCTGGCACTGAAGCTTTCTTT
TRBV28	NA	few	TRBJ2-7	CASSPDSSYEQYF	TGTGCCAGCAGCCCCGACAGTTCCTACGAGCAGTACTTC
TRBV28	NA	NA	TRBJ2-5	CASSFFWPRGETQYF	TGTGCCAGCAGTTTTTTTTGGCCTAGGGGGGAGACCCAGTACTTC
TRBV10-3	TRBD2	NA	TRBJ2-5	CAISTSGSGEETQYF	TGTGCCATCAGTACTAGCGGGAGTGGGGAAGAGACCCAGTACTTC
TRBV11-2	NA	NA	TRBJ2-1	CASSLDPQGGRLNEQFF	TGTGCCAGCAGCTTAGACCCGCAGGGGGGGAGGCTAAATGAGCAGTTCTTC
TRBV3-1	NA	NA	TRBJ1-1	CASSQDAETEAFF	TGTGCCAGCAGCCAGGACGCAGAGACTGAAGCTTTCTTT
TRBV28	NA	NA	TRBJ1-2	CASSLGQVDGYTF	TGTGCCAGCAGTTTAGGGCAGGTGGATGGCTACACCTTC
TRBV27	NA	NA	TRBJ2-1	CASGNSPWDEQFF	TGTGCCAGCGGAAACTCCCCTTGGGATGAGCAGTTCTTC
TRBV19	TRBD1	NA	TRBJ2-7	CASSWGQGATEQYF	TGTGCCAGTAGTTGGGGACAGGGGGCGACCGAGCAGTACTTC